Given below is one TCR beta chain in context. The antigen remains undetermined. Per germline, CDR1 MNHEY and CDR2 SMNVEV (reference sequence). CDR3 length equals 13 residues. V was clipped by 5 bases and J by 4 bases, with 11 bases between them. These data belong to a study of T cell responses to AZD1222 COVID-19 vaccine. The study, taken as a whole, reports: Clonal diversity may have been underestimated, and the donors were mostly white British, with more females than males. No day 14 peak samples; only post-peak repertoires were characterized. Just six people given AZD1222 tested seropositive at baseline.

The method was immunoSEQ multiplex PCR; TCRdb's version includes in-frame clones alone and lacks a portion of them. Here the sample spans 95,000 to 110,000 clones, 89% being singletons. Sequenced here: peripheral blood, sampled on day 0 of AZD1222 vaccination. This receptor was identified in an adult in good health. This rearrangement joins TRBV27 to TRBJ2-5; D gene unclear. CDR3 bases: TGTGCCAGCAGTCGGGCTAGTGGAGAGACCCAGTACTTC. It is translated as CASSRASGETQYF.